This TCR beta chain is from a study of radiotherapy plus CTLA-4 blockade in lung cancer. Overall study context: Patients showed objective responses in about a sixth of cases, and disease control was achieved by about 31%.

Whole-study results and caveats: The best predictor of response was reported to be early blood T cell clone dynamics, with interferon-beta. Blood saw expansion of tumor-derived TCR clones after radiotherapy plus ipilimumab.

Per germline, CDR1 PRHDT and CDR2 FYEKMQ (reference sequence). The CDR3 runs to 15 residues. V was pared by 5 bases and J by 6 bases, with 7 bases of the junction left unmatched. A word on this clone: Its antigen is unknown.

Measured with immunoSEQ multiplex PCR; TCRdb has only the in-frame clones, and not every one. Altogether approximately 110,000 clones are present, roughly 80% being singletons, with the ten largest covering around 3.3%. The study gave focal radiation plus ipilimumab CTLA-4 blockade to patients with chemo-refractory metastatic non-small-cell lung cancer. This rearrangement joins TRBV13 to TRBJ2-2; 9 bases are shared with TRBD1. The receptor's source is a human donor with non-small cell lung cancer that progressed on radiotherapy plus ipilimumab. Some clones in this sample may be carry-over from other donors' samples. Sequences were derived from peripheral blood, sampled from a patient treated with radiotherapy plus ipilimumab. The CDR3 DNA reads as TGTGCCAGCAGCCCGCGGGACAGGGTTCCCGGGGAGCTGTTTTTT. This translates into CASSPRDRVPGELFF.